This entry describes one T cell receptor beta chain. The data were taken from a study of chemoradiotherapy in HPV16-positive cancers. The data were produced by immunoSEQ multiplex PCR, yet TCRdb's version contains in-frame clones alone and is incomplete. Among around 29,000 clones listed, roughly nine tenths were seen once. V gave up 3 bases and J gave up 0 bases; unmatched junction bases: 7. The CDR3 consists of 19 residues. The germline CDR1 and CDR2 sequences are SGHRS and YFSETQ. The source was blood, collected from a patient who underwent chemoradiotherapy. This receptor was identified in a human donor with HPV-associated anogenital cancer. V is TRBV5-1 and J is TRBJ2-3, with TRBD2 matching over 16 bases. CDR3 DNA: TGCGCCAGCAGCTGGGGACTAGCGGGAGGGACTACTAGCACAGATACGCAGTATTTT. It encodes CASSWGLAGGTTSTDTQYF.